The clone carrying this T cell receptor (beta chain) was observed many times. As yet, its antigen is unknown. Germline V gene data show CDR1 as SGHRS and CDR2 as YFSETQ. Deletions cut 1 base from V and 1 base from J, with 5 bases between. The length of the CDR3 is 13 residues. These data originate in a study of T-cell reconstitution after alpha-beta-depleted transplantation in children. Unique molecular identifiers were used in preparing the TCRbeta library. In TCRdb, the PCR reads were re-called with MiXCR into one record per CDR3 protein. The sample includes hundreds of thousands of distinct CDR3 sequences, around 16% seen only once; the top ten take just under 30%. Study-level results: For some patients, TCRbeta diversity was high at day 60 because of recipient T cells and thymic progenitors that survived. Alpha-beta T cells present about two months after transplant were reported to originate from several hundred expanded graft clones. The main origin of T-cell counts and diversity one year after transplant was newly produced T cells.

The chain carries TRBV5-1 and TRBJ2-5; D is unresolved. Source: PBMCs, mostly from graft donor cells, taken 360 days after TCRalphabeta/CD19-depleted stem cell transplant. This TCR was recovered from a boy less than two years old who had a stem cell transplant for Wiskott-Aldrich syndrome, so the T cells may come from the graft donor. The CDR3 sequence is CASSLWSQETQYF. The CDR3 coding sequence is TGCGCCAGCAGCTTGTGGAGCCAAGAGACCCAGTACTTC.